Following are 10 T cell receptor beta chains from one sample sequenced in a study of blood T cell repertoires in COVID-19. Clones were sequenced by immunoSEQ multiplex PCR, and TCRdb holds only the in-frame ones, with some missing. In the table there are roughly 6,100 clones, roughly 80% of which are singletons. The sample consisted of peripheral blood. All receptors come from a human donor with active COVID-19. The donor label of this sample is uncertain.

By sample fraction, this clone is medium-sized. This CDR3 is CASSPAQGLAGVSGTDTQYF. The CDR3 DNA follows: TGTGCCAGCAGTCCTGCGCAAGGACTAGCGGGAGTATCGGGAACAGATACGCAGTATTTT. This chain connects TRBV7-8 to TRBJ2-3; TRBD2 aligns across 13 bases. This CDR3 contains 20 residues. The V segment lost 6 bases and the J segment 3 bases; nucleotides outside the gene matches: 18. Looked up from germline, CDR1 is SGHVS and CDR2 is FQNEAQ.

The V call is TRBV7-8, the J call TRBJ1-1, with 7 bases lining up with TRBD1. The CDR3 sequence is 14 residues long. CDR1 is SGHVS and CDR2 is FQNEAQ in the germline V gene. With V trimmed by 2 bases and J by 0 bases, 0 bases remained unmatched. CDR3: CASSLTGVNTEAFF. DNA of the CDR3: TGTGCCAGCAGCTTAACAGGGGTGAACACTGAAGCTTTCTTT.

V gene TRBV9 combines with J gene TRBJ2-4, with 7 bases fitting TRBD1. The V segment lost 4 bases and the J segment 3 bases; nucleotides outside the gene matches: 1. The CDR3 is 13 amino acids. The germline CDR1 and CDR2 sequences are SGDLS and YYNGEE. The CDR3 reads CASSRGHKNIQYF. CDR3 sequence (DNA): TGTGCCAGCAGCAGGGGGCACAAAAACATTCAGTACTTC.

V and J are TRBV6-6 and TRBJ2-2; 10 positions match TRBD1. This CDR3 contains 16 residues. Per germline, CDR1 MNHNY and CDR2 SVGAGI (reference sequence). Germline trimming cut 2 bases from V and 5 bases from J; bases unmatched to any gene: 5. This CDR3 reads CASSYRDRGNTGELFF. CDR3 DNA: TGTGCCAGCAGTTACCGGGACAGGGGAAATACCGGGGAGCTGTTTTTT.

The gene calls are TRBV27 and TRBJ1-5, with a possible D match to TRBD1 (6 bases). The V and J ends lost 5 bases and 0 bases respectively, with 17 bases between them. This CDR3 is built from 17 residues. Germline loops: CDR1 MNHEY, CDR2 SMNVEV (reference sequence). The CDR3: CASSLRTAENSNQPQHF. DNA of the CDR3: TGTGCCAGCAGTCTCCGGACAGCAGAAAATAGCAATCAGCCCCAGCATTTT.

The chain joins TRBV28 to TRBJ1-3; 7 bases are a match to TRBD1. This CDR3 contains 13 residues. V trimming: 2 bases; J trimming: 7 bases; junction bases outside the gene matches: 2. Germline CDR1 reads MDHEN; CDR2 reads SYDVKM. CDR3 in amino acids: CASSLAGGNTIYF. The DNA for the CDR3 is TGTGCCAGCAGTTTAGCAGGGGGGAACACCATATATTTT.

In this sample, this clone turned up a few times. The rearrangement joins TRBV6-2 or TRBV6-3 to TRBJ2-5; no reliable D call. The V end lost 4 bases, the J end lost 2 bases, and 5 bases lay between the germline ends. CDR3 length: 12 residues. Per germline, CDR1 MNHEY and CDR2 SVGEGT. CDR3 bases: TGTGCCAGCAGTTCTAGTCAAGAGACCCAGTACTTC. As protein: CASSSSQETQYF.

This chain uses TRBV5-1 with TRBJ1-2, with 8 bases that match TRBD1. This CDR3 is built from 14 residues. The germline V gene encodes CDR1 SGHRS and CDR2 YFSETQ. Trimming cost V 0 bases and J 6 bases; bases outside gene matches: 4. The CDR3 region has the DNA TGCGCCAGCAGCTTGGCTGCAGGGGGCCATGGCTACACCTTC. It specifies CASSLAAGGHGYTF.

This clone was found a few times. The DNA for the CDR3 is TGTGCCAGCAGCGTAGCGGGAGGCCCTAATGAGCAGTTCTTC. It yields the protein CASSVAGGPNEQFF. The chain carries TRBV9 and TRBJ2-1, with 7 bases matching TRBD2. There are 14 residues in the CDR3. Losses at the gene ends were 0 bases for V and 7 bases for J; bases not matched to a gene: 4. Germline-derived CDR1 and CDR2 are SGDLS and YYNGEE. The full variable domain, completed using reference TRBV9 and TRBJ2-1, is DSGVTQTPKHLITATGQRVTLRCSPRSGDLSVYWYQQSLDQGLQFLIQYYNGEERAKGNILERFSAQQFPDLHSELNLSSLELGDSALYFCASSVAGGPNEQFFGPGTRLTVL.

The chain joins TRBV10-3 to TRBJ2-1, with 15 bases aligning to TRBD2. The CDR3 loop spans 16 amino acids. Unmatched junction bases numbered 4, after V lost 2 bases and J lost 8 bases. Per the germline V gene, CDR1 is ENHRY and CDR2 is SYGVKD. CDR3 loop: CAISEPGLAGGDEQFF. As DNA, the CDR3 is TGTGCCATCAGTGAGCCCGGACTAGCGGGGGGGGATGAGCAGTTCTTC.